This T cell receptor (beta chain) was recorded in a study of control samples from healthy donors and cancer patients. Using immunoSEQ multiplex PCR, the repertoire was profiled, and TCRdb retains in-frame clones only, with some absent. The sample records 170,000 or so clones, 85% to 95% being singletons. Sequencing was done on a sample of blood. This receptor was obtained from a man aged 18-30 years in good health.

Here the CDR3 reads CASSRSIGTGGSTGELFF. DNA of the CDR3: TGTGCCAGTAGTAGATCGATCGGGACAGGGGGGAGCACCGGGGAGCTGTTTTTT. This sequence joins TRBV19 and TRBJ2-2, with 11 bases that match TRBD1. This CDR3 spans 18 amino acids. Germline CDR1 is LNHDA and CDR2 is SQIVND (reference sequence). The V and J ends lost 4 bases and 4 bases, in that order; junction bases with no gene match: 11.